These 24 T cell receptor beta chains were all obtained from the same sample, sequenced in a study of patients and donors after allogeneic stem cell transplantation. One entry per CDR3 protein, called by TCRdb with MiXCR from the RT-PCR reads. The data hold hundreds of thousands of distinct CDR3 sequences, with 16% observed a single time. Material: blood, either unsorted or a sorted T cell fraction (not recorded which). Source of these receptors: a human donor who was either an allogeneic HSCT recipient or a stem cell or donor lymphocyte infusion donor (not recorded which). It is not recorded whose cells these are; they may come from a transplant donor.

V is TRBV7-3 and J is TRBJ2-1, with 13 bases identical to TRBD2. Germline V gene lookup returns CDR1 SGHTA and CDR2 FQGTGA. V shed 5 bases and J 0 bases; nucleotides not matched to a gene: 13. The CDR3 has 20 residues. CDR3 residues: CASSPTILAGGPSSYNEQFF. The CDR3 DNA reads TGTGCCAGCAGCCCTACGATACTAGCGGGAGGGCCGAGCTCCTACAATGAGCAGTTCTTC.

V usage is TRBV27 and J usage is TRBJ2-1; D is possibly TRBD1 (6 bases). CDR3 length: 13 residues. Germline CDR1 and CDR2: MNHEY and SMNVEV (reference sequence). V gave up 7 bases and J gave up 7 bases, with 14 bases separating them. CDR3 loop: CASKGQGWNEQFF. DNA for the CDR3: TGTGCCAGCAAGGGCCAGGGGTGGAATGAGCAGTTCTTC.

This clonotype was seen a few times. V gene TRBV7-9 combines with J gene TRBJ2-7; perhaps D is TRBD1 or TRBD2 (5 bases each). Deletions cut 2 bases from V and 0 bases from J, with 11 bases between. Germline CDR1 is SEHNR and CDR2 is FQNEAQ (reference sequence). The CDR3 extends over 15 amino acids. The DNA of the CDR3 is TGTGCCAGCAGCTTACTGGGACGGGGCTCCTACGAGCAGTACTTC. This codes for CASSLLGRGSYEQYF.

The chain carries TRBV7-8 and TRBJ2-4; no definite D call. Germline V lookup: CDR1 SGHVS, CDR2 FQNEAQ. This CDR3 has 15 amino acids. V lost 1 base, J lost 7 bases, and 14 bases lay in between. In DNA form, the CDR3 reads TGTGCCAGCAGCTTAGGGCAGTCGTCGGTGAACATTCAGTACTTC. Its protein product is CASSLGQSSVNIQYF.

The genes are TRBV6-1 and TRBJ2-7; no definite D call. The CDR3 is made up of 14 amino acids. Germline V gene sequence: CDR1 MNHNS, CDR2 SASEGT. Trimming removed 5 bases at V and 3 bases at J, with 14 bases between. The CDR3 DNA sequence: TGTGCCAGCAGTCCGTCGACGGCATACTACGAGCAGTACTTC. This sequence encodes CASSPSTAYYEQYF.

This clonotype was counted at least ten times. The chain uses TRBV12-3 or TRBV12-4 and TRBJ2-1; D remains ambiguous. V lost 8 bases to trimming and J lost 0 bases, with 11 bases between them. This CDR3 comprises 14 residues. The CDR3 reads CASGRTSSYNEQFF. DNA for the CDR3: TGTGCCAGCGGTAGGACGAGCTCCTACAATGAGCAGTTCTTC.

The rearrangement links TRBV20-1 to TRBJ1-1; no firm D call. The CDR3 runs to 12 residues. Germline values: CDR1 DFQATT, CDR2 SNEGSKA (reference sequence). The V end lost 6 bases, the J end lost 10 bases, and 18 bases lay between the germline ends. CDR3 in DNA: TGCAGTGCACCCGACGGTGCTTCTGGAGCTTTCTTT. Protein: CSAPDGASGAFF.

This clonotype was observed a few times. This chain uses TRBV4-3 with TRBJ2-7; D is possibly TRBD2 (5 bases). Trimming cost V 2 bases and J 1 base, with 9 bases left between them. CDR3 length: 14 amino acids. Germline V gives CDR1 LGHNA, CDR2 YSLEER. CDR3 nucleotides: TGCGCCAGCAGCCAACTCCCGGGGTCCTACGAGCAGTACTTC. Translating it yields CASSQLPGSYEQYF.

About this clonotype itself: An end of the junction does not agree with germline; a read error may underlie this. V gene TRBV20-1 combines with J gene TRBJ1-5; D is uncertain. The V gene's germline CDR1 is DFQATT and CDR2 SNEGSKA (reference sequence). The CDR3 consists of 17 residues. The CDR3 bases are TGCAGTGCTAGAGGAATCAACATAGAGTTGGGCAATCAGCCCCAGCAATTT. It yields the protein CSARGINIELGNQPQQF.

The V call is TRBV7-3, the J call TRBJ2-3; a weak D match, TRBD1 (5 bases). The CDR3 runs to 18 residues. CDR1 and CDR2 (germline): SGHTA, FQGTGA. Trimming removed 3 bases at V and 5 bases at J, with 24 bases between. In DNA, the CDR3 is TGTGCCAGCAGCTTCCCCTTTGGACGGTCGCATCAGGGAGATACGCAGTATTTT. Its translation: CASSFPFGRSHQGDTQYF.

In regard to this clonotype: One end of the junction is discordant with germline, which a read error may explain. The rearrangement links TRBV7-9 to TRBJ1-6; D is possibly TRBD1 (6 bases). The CDR3 covers 17 residues. CDR1 and CDR2 from the germline V gene are SEHNR and FQNEAQ (reference sequence). The CDR3, as DNA: TGTGCCAGCAGCCTAGCGGCTACGACAGGCCCTAATTCACCCCTCCACTTT. This gives the protein CASSLAATTGPNSPLHF.

The V gene is TRBV7-9, the J gene TRBJ2-7, with 10 bases aligning to TRBD1. The CDR3 contains 14 residues. Germline V gives CDR1 SEHNR, CDR2 FQNEAQ (reference sequence). V lost 3 bases, J lost 5 bases, and 4 bases stayed unmatched. The CDR3 region is CASSFLDRGDEQYF. The CDR3 nucleotides read TGTGCCAGCAGCTTTTTGGACAGGGGGGACGAGCAGTACTTC.

This clonotype appeared a few times. CDR3 in DNA: TGTGCCAGCAGTTACATCAGCGCTAATGAAAAACTGTTTTTT. Translating gives CASSYISANEKLFF. V gene TRBV6-5 combines with J gene TRBJ1-4; unclear D gene. Germline loops: CDR1 MNHEY, CDR2 SVGAGI. The CDR3 has 14 amino acids. V dropped 2 bases and J dropped 3 bases, with 7 bases sitting between them.

The chain carries TRBV6-5 and TRBJ2-5; D not certain. Germline V gene data show CDR1 as MNHEY and CDR2 as SVGAGI. The germline V and J ends were trimmed by 1 base and 2 bases, with 11 bases remaining between them. The CDR3 sequence is 15 residues long. This CDR3 reads CASSYYVGNQETQYF. CDR3 nucleotide sequence: TGTGCCAGCAGTTACTACGTCGGTAATCAAGAGACCCAGTACTTC.

This clonotype was seen a few times. This chain joins TRBV5-1 and TRBJ1-1; D is unresolved. The CDR3 is 14 residues long. Germline CDR1 and CDR2: SGHRS and YFSETQ. Deletions cut 1 base from V and 4 bases from J, with 11 bases between. CDR3 coding DNA: TGCGCCAGCAGCTTGCGGAGGGAGGGCACTGAAGCTTTCTTT. Its translation: CASSLRREGTEAFF.

This clonotype was observed at least ten times. V is TRBV24-1 and J is TRBJ2-1, with D maybe TRBD2 (6 bases). V dropped 5 bases and J dropped 8 bases, with 15 bases sitting between them. The CDR3 is 14 amino acids. Germline V lookup: CDR1 KGHDR, CDR2 SFDVKD. The CDR3 DNA sequence: TGTGCCACCAGTGCCCCTGACTGGGAGGATGAGCAGTTCTTC. It specifies CATSAPDWEDEQFF.

J is TRBJ1-2 and V is TRBV5-1; no clear D gene. This CDR3 is built from 13 residues. Germline values: CDR1 SGHRS, CDR2 YFSETQ. V shed 5 bases and J shed 8 bases, with 16 bases lying between them. The CDR3 loop reads CASRSTTFWGYTF. CDR3 DNA sequence: TGCGCCAGCAGGTCTACCACGTTCTGGGGCTACACCTTC.

This clonotype was recorded many times. The chain carries TRBV12-3 or TRBV12-4 and TRBJ2-2; D is possibly TRBD1 (5 bases). There are 12 residues in the CDR3. Trimming stripped 5 bases from V and 7 bases from J, with 8 bases between. The CDR3, as DNA: TGTGCCAGCAGTCCCCAGGGCGGGGAGCTGTTTTTT. The encoded protein is CASSPQGGELFF.

CDR3 residues: CASSSTSGPTYEQYF. CDR3 nucleotide sequence: TGTGCCAGCAGCTCTACTTCAGGACCTACCTACGAGCAGTACTTC. The chain recombines TRBV7-6 with TRBJ2-7; the D is unclear. The CDR3 sequence is 15 residues long. Trimming pared 4 bases from V and 2 bases from J, leaving 15 bases between. The germline CDR1 and CDR2 sequences are SGHVS and FNYEAQ. Full variable domain (missing parts from reference TRBV7-6 and TRBJ2-7): GAGVSQSPRYKVTKRGQDVALRCDPISGHVSLYWYRQALGQGPEFLTYFNYEAQQDKSGLPNDRFSAERPEGSISTLTIQRTEQRDSAMYRCASSSTSGPTYEQYFGPGTRLTVT.

The V gene is TRBV27, the J gene TRBJ1-1; tentatively, D is TRBD1 (5 bases). The CDR3 is 14 residues long. The germline V gene has CDR1 MNHEY and CDR2 SMNVEV (reference sequence). Trimming removed 6 bases from V and 3 bases from J, with 14 bases in between. CDR3 DNA: TGTGCCAGCAGGCCCGCAGGGCCCGACACTGAAGCTTTCTTT. This gives the protein CASRPAGPDTEAFF.

This chain links TRBV15 with TRBJ1-1; unclear D gene. The CDR3 has 13 residues. The V and J ends lost 4 bases and 7 bases respectively, with 13 bases between them. Germline CDR1 and CDR2: LNHNV and YYDKDF (reference sequence). In DNA form, the CDR3 reads TGTGCCACCAGCACTAATTTGGGCGGTGAAGCTTTCTTT. Translated: CATSTNLGGEAFF.

The J gene is TRBJ2-7, the V gene TRBV11-2, with D tentatively TRBD1 (5 bases). Trimming removed 0 bases from V and 3 bases from J, with 21 bases in between. This CDR3 spans 18 amino acids. Per germline, CDR1 SGHAT and CDR2 FQNNGV. CDR3 coding DNA: TGTGCCAGCAGCTTAGATCTGGCAGGGAAAACCCACCTCTACGAGCAGTACTTC. This codes for CASSLDLAGKTHLYEQYF.

The V and J genes are TRBV29-1 and TRBJ1-2; no clear D. The CDR3 runs to 13 residues. Between the trimmed V and J ends, which lost 3 bases and 3 bases, there was a span of 11 bases. Germline V gene lookup returns CDR1 SQVTM and CDR2 ANQGSEA. Here the CDR3 reads CSVENGAYYGYTF. CDR3 coding DNA: TGCAGCGTTGAGAACGGCGCATACTATGGCTACACCTTC.

The gene calls are TRBV25-1 and TRBJ2-7, with a possible D match to TRBD2 (6 bases). The CDR3 is 13 residues long. Germline V gives CDR1 MGHDK, CDR2 SYGVNS. V was pared by 8 bases and J by 2 bases, with 13 bases between. The CDR3 reads CASRLGGTYEQYF. Here the CDR3 DNA reads TGTGCCAGCCGACTAGGAGGAACCTACGAGCAGTACTTC.